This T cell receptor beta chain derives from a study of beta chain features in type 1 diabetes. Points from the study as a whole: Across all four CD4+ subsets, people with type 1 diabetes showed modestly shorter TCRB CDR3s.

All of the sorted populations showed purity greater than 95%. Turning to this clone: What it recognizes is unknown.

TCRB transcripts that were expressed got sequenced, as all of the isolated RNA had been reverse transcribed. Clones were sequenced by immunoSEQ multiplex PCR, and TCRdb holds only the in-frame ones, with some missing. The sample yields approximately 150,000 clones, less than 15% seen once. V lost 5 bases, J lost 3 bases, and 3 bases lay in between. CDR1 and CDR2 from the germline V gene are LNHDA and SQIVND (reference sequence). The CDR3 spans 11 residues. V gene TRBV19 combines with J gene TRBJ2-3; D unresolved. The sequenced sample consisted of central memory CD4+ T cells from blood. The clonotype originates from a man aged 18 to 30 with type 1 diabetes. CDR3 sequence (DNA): TGTGCCAGTAGTGCGACAGATACGCAGTATTTT. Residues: CASSATDTQYF.